This TCR beta chain was profiled in a study of T cell changes during pregnancy in multiple sclerosis. The table came from immunoSEQ multiplex PCR; TCRdb's copy has only in-frame clones and leaves some out. Of under 70,000 clones in the sample, approximately 90% were seen once. Trimming left V 2 bases short and J 4 bases short, with 12 bases between. The CDR3 covers 14 residues. CDR1 SGHRS and CDR2 YFSETQ come from the germline V gene. This TCR was sampled from a female donor with multiple sclerosis, enrolled in a pregnancy study. The material sequenced was peripheral blood, taken in the second trimester of pregnancy. The rearrangement links TRBV5-1 to TRBJ1-2; D is unclear. CDR3 in amino acids: CASSFGEDGYGYTF. The DNA of the CDR3 is TGCGCCAGCAGCTTCGGGGAAGACGGCTATGGCTACACCTTC.